Each of the 13 T cell receptor beta chains below was sequenced from the same sample in a study of blood T cell repertoires in COVID-19. The protocol was immunoSEQ multiplex PCR, while the TCRdb copy is restricted to in-frame clones and leaves out a portion. In the table there are about 140,000 clones, around 85% of which are singletons. The sequencing input was peripheral blood. Receptor source: a middle-aged man with acute or convalescent COVID-19.

This rearrangement joins TRBV19 to TRBJ2-2, with D possibly being TRBD1 (5 bases). The V gene lost 10 bases and the J gene lost 2 bases, with 14 bases spanning the gap. CDR3 size: 14 residues. The germline V gene has CDR1 LNHDA and CDR2 SQIVND (reference sequence). DNA of the CDR3: TGTGCCACCACGTGGGGCCCCAACACCGGGGAGCTGTTTTTT. It is translated as CATTWGPNTGELFF. Full variable domain (outside the CDR3, taken from reference TRBV19 and TRBJ2-2): DGGITQSPKYLFRKEGQNVTLSCEQNLNHDAMYWYRQDPGQGLRLIYYSQIVNDFQKGDIAEGYSVSREKKESFPLTVTSAQKNPTAFYLCATTWGPNTGELFFGEGSRLTVL.

The gene calls are TRBV12-5 and TRBJ2-3, with 12 bases aligning to TRBD2. Trimming removed 3 bases from V and 7 bases from J; junction bases left unmatched: 11. Germline-derived CDR1 and CDR2 are LGHNT and FRNRAP. The CDR3 is 17 amino acids. CDR3 loop: CASGFITTSGGQYTQYF. As DNA, the CDR3 is TGTGCTAGTGGTTTTATCACAACTAGCGGGGGGCAATATACGCAGTATTTT.

The chain employs TRBV11-3 and TRBJ2-5; 9 bases align to TRBD1. The trim removed 1 base at V and 4 bases at J, leaving 7 bases unmatched. This CDR3 region has 16 residues. Germline V lookup: CDR1 SGHNT, CDR2 YENEEA. CDR3 amino acids: CASSLGGTGSSETQYF. In nucleotides, the CDR3 is TGTGCCAGCAGCTTAGGAGGGACAGGGTCTTCAGAGACCCAGTACTTC.

V and J are TRBV14 and TRBJ1-2; D not resolved. Germline-derived CDR1 and CDR2 are SGHDN and FVKESK. V lost 4 bases to trimming and J lost 4 bases, with 10 bases between them. The length of the CDR3 is 13 residues. The CDR3 protein is CASSLRVTYGYTF. In nucleotides, the CDR3 is TGTGCCAGCAGCCTGAGGGTGACCTATGGCTACACCTTC.

The chain employs TRBV5-1 and TRBJ1-1; perhaps TRBD1 as D (6 bases). Germline V gene data show CDR1 as SGHRS and CDR2 as YFSETQ. Between the trimmed V and J ends, which lost 4 bases and 5 bases, there was a span of 15 bases. The CDR3 totals 14 residues. CDR3 region: CASSRRGTGTEAFF. CDR3 DNA: TGCGCCAGCAGCAGGCGTGGAACAGGGACTGAAGCTTTCTTT.

The CDR3 nucleotides read TGTGCCAGCTCACCAGGAGGGACAGGACTCAATCAGCCCCAGCATTTT. Protein product: CASSPGGTGLNQPQHF. The chain joins TRBV18 to TRBJ1-5; 8 bases line up with TRBD1. Germline CDR1 KGHSH, CDR2 LQKENI. V shed 2 bases and J 3 bases; nucleotides not matched to a gene: 6. CDR3 length: 16 amino acids.

In this sample, this clone turned up a few times. The chain joins TRBV3-1 (or the pseudogene TRBV3-2) to TRBJ1-4, with no clear D. The length of the CDR3 is 13 residues. The V gene's germline CDR1 is LGHDT and CDR2 YNNKEL (reference sequence). V was trimmed by 5 bases and J by 5 bases, leaving 9 bases between them. The CDR3 DNA reads TGTGCCAGCAGCTACGGGGAGAATGAAAAACTGTTTTTT. As protein: CASSYGENEKLFF.

V is TRBV6-4 and J is TRBJ2-7; possible D gene TRBD1, 5 bases. CDR3 length: 13 amino acids. V was shortened by 8 bases and J by 3 bases, with 14 bases between the two germline ends. CDR1 is MRHNA and CDR2 is SNTAGT in the germline V gene. The CDR3 is CASRTIRGYEQYF. The CDR3 DNA is TGTGCCAGCCGTACAATAAGGGGCTACGAGCAGTACTTC.

This clone showed up just once. V gene TRBV6-5 combines with J gene TRBJ1-1; unclear D gene. From germline, CDR1 is MNHEY and CDR2 SVGAGI. CDR3 size: 13 residues. Deletions cut 2 bases from V and 4 bases from J, with 8 bases between. CDR3 nucleotide sequence: TGTGCCAGCAGTTACGACATGGGCACTGAAGCTTTCTTT. Protein: CASSYDMGTEAFF.

The chain carries TRBV10-2 and TRBJ2-2; 8 bases map to TRBD2. The CDR3 runs 13 residues. After removal of 8 bases from V and 7 bases from J, the junction contained 6 bases not matched to a gene. CDR1 is WSHSY and CDR2 is SAAADI in the germline V gene. CDR3 in DNA: TGCGCCAGCGAGCGGGAGAGTGTCGGGGAGCTGTTTTTT. Translation gives CASERESVGELFF.

The rearrangement links TRBV7-9 to TRBJ2-1; D gene ambiguous. Germline V lookup: CDR1 SEHNR, CDR2 FQNEAQ (reference sequence). The CDR3 loop spans 16 amino acids. Trimming shortened V by 2 bases and J by 2 bases, and 13 bases separated the two germline ends. The CDR3 DNA reads as TGTGCCAGCAGCTTATACGGTTTGATAGCCTACAATGAGCAGTTCTTC. Translating it yields CASSLYGLIAYNEQFF.

The V gene is TRBV28, the J gene TRBJ1-5; 7 nucleotides align to TRBD1. This CDR3 comprises 14 residues. V shed 6 bases, J shed 6 bases, and the junction held 8 bases outside the gene matches. Germline V gene lookup returns CDR1 MDHEN and CDR2 SYDVKM. In DNA, the CDR3 is TGTGCCAGCAGGCCTGCAGGGGGAACTCAGCCCCAGCATTTT. Amino acids: CASRPAGGTQPQHF.

This sequence joins TRBV6-1 and TRBJ1-2, with a weak D call TRBD1 (6 bases). Germline V gives CDR1 MNHNS, CDR2 SASEGT. The CDR3 covers 16 residues. V lost 3 bases, J lost 0 bases, and 14 bases lay in between. The CDR3 DNA reads as TGTGCCAGCAGTGATCAACAGGGTCCCCCTAACTATGGCTACACCTTC. Residues: CASSDQQGPPNYGYTF.